One sample yielded the 18 T cell receptor beta chains listed below, sequenced in a study of T cell repertoires in cytomegalovirus infection. TCRdb used MiXCR to reprocess the reads, holding one entry per CDR3 protein. The table lists about 34,000 distinct CDR3 sequences, over 50% of them singletons. Antigens for these TCRs are unknown. This specimen consisted of CD8+ T cells from cultured PBMCs, obtained from culture after CMV antigen stimulation. The receptors stem from a human donor in good health (CMV status not recorded). Some clones in this sample may be carry-over from other donors' samples.

The genes are TRBV28 and TRBJ1-1; 9 bases fit TRBD1. From germline, CDR1 is MDHEN and CDR2 SYDVKM. V shed 4 bases, J shed 6 bases, and the junction held 6 bases outside the gene matches. CDR3 size: 14 residues. CDR3 sequence: CASSYRGLRSEAFF. The CDR3 nucleotides are TGTGCCAGCAGTTACAGGGGGCTGAGGTCTGAAGCTTTCTTT. Using reference TRBV28 and TRBJ1-1 for the parts outside the CDR3, the full variable domain is DVKVTQSSRYLVKRTGEKVFLECVQDMDHENMFWYRQDPGLGLRLIYFSYDVKMKEKGDIPEGYSVSREKKERFSLILESASTNQTSMYLCASSYRGLRSEAFFGQGTRLTVV.

The V gene is TRBV7-6, the J gene TRBJ1-1, with 7 bases identical to TRBD1. Germline CDR1 reads SGHVS; CDR2 reads FNYEAQ. The length of the CDR3 is 14 residues. The junction had 4 bases not matched to a gene; V was cut back by 5 bases and J by 1 base. The CDR3, as DNA: TGTGCCAGCAGCCCCGGGACAGCGAACACTGAAGCTTTCTTT. Translation: CASSPGTANTEAFF.

This clonotype came up a few times. The rearrangement links TRBV28 to TRBJ2-7, with D maybe TRBD1 (6 bases). Germline assignment: CDR1 MDHEN and CDR2 SYDVKM. The CDR3 length is 14 residues. V gave up 3 bases and J gave up 6 bases, with 15 bases separating them. In DNA, the CDR3 is TGTGCCAGCAGTTTTCGCACAGGGTTCTCCGAGCAGTACTTC. Translation gives CASSFRTGFSEQYF.

The V call is TRBV28, the J call TRBJ1-6; D ambiguous. The CDR3 is 15 residues long. CDR1 is MDHEN, CDR2 SYDVKM, per germline. V lost 5 bases to trimming and J lost 0 bases, with 8 bases between them. CDR3 loop: CASSQDVSYNSPLHF. The CDR3 nucleotides read TGTGCCAGCAGTCAAGACGTCTCCTATAATTCACCCCTCCACTTT.

The V call is TRBV2, the J call TRBJ2-7; a possible D gene is TRBD1 (6 bases). V was pared by 2 bases and J by 4 bases, with 21 bases between. CDR1 and CDR2 from the germline V gene are SNHLY and FYNNEI. The length of the CDR3 is 17 residues. The CDR3 sequence: CASSEPLRQVLGYEQYF. As DNA, the CDR3 is TGTGCCAGCAGTGAACCCTTACGACAGGTCTTGGGTTACGAGCAGTACTTC.

The chain uses TRBV4-1 and TRBJ2-1, with D unclear. Germline CDR1 is MGHRA and CDR2 is YSYEKL. Trimming shortened V by 0 bases and J by 7 bases, and 7 bases separated the two germline ends. CDR3 size: 13 residues. This chain's CDR3 is CASSQDPVNEQFF. The CDR3 nucleotides are TGCGCCAGCAGCCAAGATCCGGTGAATGAGCAGTTCTTC.

V and J are TRBV15 and TRBJ2-3; D assignment may be TRBD1 or TRBD2 (6 bases each). Per the germline V gene, CDR1 is LNHNV and CDR2 is YYDKDF (reference sequence). This CDR3 is 16 amino acids long. V shed 1 base and J shed 0 bases, with 11 bases lying between them. The CDR3 bases are TGTGCCACCAGCAGAGTCCGGGGGCCCAGCACAGATACGCAGTATTTT. Translation gives CATSRVRGPSTDTQYF. The variable domain in full, completed from reference TRBV15 and TRBJ2-3, reads DAMVIQNPRYQVTQFGKPVTLSCSQTLNHNVMYWYQQKSSQAPKLLFHYYDKDFNNEADTPDNFQSRRPNTSFCFLDIRSPGLGDTAMYLCATSRVRGPSTDTQYFGPGTRLTVL.

This clonotype was counted a few times. This chain joins TRBV7-9 and TRBJ2-7; D not certain. The CDR3 is 14 residues long. Germline V gene sequence: CDR1 SEHNR, CDR2 FQNEAQ (reference sequence). Deletions cut 1 base from V and 7 bases from J, with 14 bases between. DNA for the CDR3: TGTGCCAGCAGCTTAGTCTCCAGAGTACGGGAGCAGTACTTC. Translated: CASSLVSRVREQYF.

V and J are TRBV7-6 and TRBJ1-2, with 7 bases lining up with TRBD1. The ends lost 0 bases at V and 4 bases at J; junction bases unmatched: 2. Germline V gives CDR1 SGHVS, CDR2 FNYEAQ. There are 14 residues in the CDR3. This chain's CDR3 is CASSLADRSYGYTF. The CDR3 DNA sequence: TGTGCCAGCAGCTTAGCGGACAGGTCCTATGGCTACACCTTC. The full variable domain, completed using reference TRBV7-6 and TRBJ1-2, is GAGVSQSPRYKVTKRGQDVALRCDPISGHVSLYWYRQALGQGPEFLTYFNYEAQQDKSGLPNDRFSAERPEGSISTLTIQRTEQRDSAMYRCASSLADRSYGYTFGSGTRLTVV.

The V and J genes are TRBV6-8 and TRBJ2-7; D is unclear. V was pared by 0 bases and J by 2 bases, with 11 bases between. Germline CDR1 MNHGY, CDR2 SAAAGT. The CDR3 is 15 residues long. CDR3 loop: CASSYSRHLAYEQYF. DNA of the CDR3: TGTGCCAGCAGTTACTCGAGACATCTCGCCTACGAGCAGTACTTC.

This rearrangement joins TRBV12-3 or TRBV12-4 to TRBJ1-2; D not certain. The V and J ends lost 7 bases and 5 bases respectively, with 23 bases between them. The CDR3 extends over 16 amino acids. The CDR3, as DNA: TGTGCCAGCACCCATGATAGGGCCCTCCCCTTTTATGGCTACACCTTC. It is translated as CASTHDRALPFYGYTF.

This clonotype was seen ten or more times. This chain connects TRBV6-1 to TRBJ1-1; D gene uncertain. Trimming removed 4 bases from V and 5 bases from J, with 14 bases in between. The length of the CDR3 is 14 residues. Germline V gives CDR1 MNHNS, CDR2 SASEGT. The CDR3 region is CASSGRRRETEAFF. DNA for the CDR3: TGTGCCAGCAGTGGTCGACGGCGTGAGACTGAAGCTTTCTTT.

J is TRBJ2-7 and V is TRBV7-8; perhaps TRBD1 as D (5 bases). Between the trimmed V and J ends, which lost 5 bases and 1 base, there was a span of 12 bases. The CDR3 consists of 14 residues. The germline V gene has CDR1 SGHVS and CDR2 FQNEAQ. CDR3: CASSPPTESYEQYF. The CDR3 DNA sequence: TGTGCCAGCAGCCCCCCGACAGAGTCCTACGAGCAGTACTTC.

The chain couples TRBV20-1 to TRBJ2-6; TRBD1 might be the D (5 bases). V dropped 1 base and J dropped 0 bases, with 7 bases sitting between them. The CDR3 is 15 amino acids. Germline-derived CDR1 and CDR2 are DFQATT and SNEGSKA (reference sequence). The CDR3 DNA sequence: TGCAGTGCTAGAGCAGGGATCTCTGGGGCCAACGTCCTGACTTTC. Amino acid sequence: CSARAGISGANVLTF.

This chain joins TRBV7-3 and TRBJ2-1, with D perhaps matching TRBD2 (5 bases). This CDR3 contains 13 residues. V was pared by 8 bases and J by 8 bases, with 16 bases between. Germline CDR1 reads SGHTA; CDR2 reads FQGTGA. The CDR3, as DNA: TGTGCCAGCTCCGGGGTAGCTTCGGATGAGCAGTTCTTC. Its protein is CASSGVASDEQFF.

The rearrangement uses TRBV7-2 and TRBJ2-3; 11 bases are a match to TRBD2. The CDR3 is 15 residues long. Germline V gene data show CDR1 as SGHTA and CDR2 as FQGNSA. V dropped 4 bases and J dropped 1; count of bases not matched to a gene: 1. Written as DNA, the CDR3 is TGTGCCAGCAGCTCGACTAGCGGGGGCACAGATACGCAGTATTTT. Translated, it gives CASSSTSGGTDTQYF.

CDR3 DNA sequence: TGTGCCAGTAGCCCGGGACTAGTTTACAATGAGCAGTTCTTC. This encodes CASSPGLVYNEQFF. The chain employs TRBV19 and TRBJ2-1; TRBD2 aligns across 8 bases. The CDR3 extends over 14 amino acids. V dropped 6 bases and J dropped 4; count of bases not matched to a gene: 5. Germline CDR1 is LNHDA and CDR2 is SQIVND (reference sequence).

The V gene is TRBV19, the J gene TRBJ2-7; TRBD2 aligns across 14 bases. This CDR3 region has 16 residues. The trim removed 8 bases at V and 0 bases at J, leaving 6 bases unmatched. Germline lookup yields CDR1 LNHDA and CDR2 SQIVND (reference sequence). CDR3 loop: CASSTSGRASSYEQYF. In nucleotides, the CDR3 is TGTGCCAGTTCGACTAGCGGGAGGGCCAGCTCCTACGAGCAGTACTTC.